A selection of T cell receptor beta chains follows, all from one sample in a study of T cell responses to AZD1222 COVID-19 vaccine. TCRdb's copy holds only in-frame clones and misses some; the assay was immunoSEQ multiplex PCR. Of 140,000 to 150,000 clones listed, over 75% are singletons. Sample: peripheral blood, taken on day 0 of AZD1222 vaccination. The source of these receptors is an adult in good health. The CDR3 runs from the conserved cysteine through the conserved F or W. The D gene is left open where the match is weak. Clone size is not always given. Where it is, it says once, few, many or a class for expanded clones.

abundance	j_gene	d_gene	v_gene	CDR3aa	CDR3nt
.	TRBJ1-5	.	TRBV4-1	CASSQEIGRQPQHF	TGCGCCAGCAGCCAAGAAATTGGACGACAGCCCCAGCATTTT
once	TRBJ1-2	.	TRBV7-9	CASSLTGGPRNYGYTF	TGTGCCAGCAGCTTGACGGGTGGTCCACGTAACTATGGCTACACCTTC
.	TRBJ1-4	.	TRBV20-1	CSARVYEKLFF	TGCAGTGCTAGGGTTTATGAAAAACTGTTTTTT
.	TRBJ1-5	.	TRBV27	CASSFGGSNQPQHF	TGTGCCAGCAGTTTCGGGGGAAGCAATCAGCCCCAGCATTTT
.	TRBJ2-1	.	TRBV9	CASSHQGWESYNEQFF	TGTGCCAGCAGCCACCAGGGGTGGGAGTCCTACAATGAGCAGTTCTTC
.	TRBJ2-1	.	TRBV7-2	CASSLGNEQFF	TGTGCCAGCAGCTTAGGCAATGAGCAGTTCTTC
.	TRBJ2-1	TRBD2	TRBV19	CASSIAAGGPAEQFF	TGTGCCAGTAGTATTGCGGCGGGAGGGCCCGCTGAGCAGTTCTTC
once	TRBJ1-1	.	TRBV9	CASSVGGMNTEAFF	TGTGCCAGCAGCGTCGGGGGAATGAACACTGAAGCTTTCTTT
.	TRBJ2-1	.	TRBV4-2	CASSQVGGNNEQFF	TGTGCCAGCAGCCAAGTTGGCGGGAACAATGAGCAGTTCTTC
.	TRBJ2-7	.	TRBV5-1	CASSSDGYEQYF	TGCGCCAGCAGCTCGGATGGCTACGAGCAGTACTTC
.	TRBJ2-1	.	TRBV5-1	CASSLGGSGRVDEQFF	TGCGCCAGCAGCTTGGGGGGTTCTGGGCGAGTCGATGAGCAGTTCTTC
.	TRBJ1-1	.	TRBV28	CASVRLGLTEAFF	TGTGCCAGCGTTAGACTGGGACTTACTGAAGCTTTCTTT
.	TRBJ2-3	.	TRBV6-4	CASRQGPHTDTQYF	TGTGCCAGCAGACAGGGCCCTCACACAGATACGCAGTATTTT
.	TRBJ1-5	.	TRBV24-1	CATSDRDGFNQPQHF	TGTGCCACCAGTGACCGGGACGGATTCAATCAGCCCCAGCATTTT
.	TRBJ1-5	.	TRBV6-1	CASSEVGNQPQHF	TGTGCCAGCAGTGAAGTGGGCAATCAGCCCCAGCATTTT
.	TRBJ1-1	.	TRBV29-1	CSVKSGVSTEAFF	TGCAGCGTTAAATCAGGGGTCAGCACTGAAGCTTTCTTT
.	TRBJ1-1	.	TRBV19	CASSMTQGLISTEAFF	TGTGCCAGTAGTATGACGCAGGGGCTAATTAGCACTGAAGCTTTCTTT
.	TRBJ2-1	TRBD2	TRBV9	CASSATSGLAGYNEQFF	TGTGCCAGCAGCGCCACTTCGGGGCTAGCGGGCTACAATGAGCAGTTCTTC
.	TRBJ1-6	.	TRBV21-1	CASSKDFVRTIYNSPLHF	TGTGCCAGCAGCAAAGACTTTGTTAGGACGATCTATAATTCACCCCTCCACTTT
.	TRBJ1-1	TRBD1	TRBV9	CASSVAGTGTEAFF	TGTGCCAGCAGCGTAGCCGGGACAGGCACTGAAGCTTTCTTT
.	TRBJ2-5	.	TRBV19	CASSNLQETQYF	TGTGCCAGTAGTAACCTCCAAGAGACCCAGTACTTC
.	TRBJ1-1	.	TRBV29-1	CSVDPTGSDTEAFF	TGCAGCGTAGACCCTACAGGGAGTGACACTGAAGCTTTCTTT